These 20 T cell receptor beta chains share one sample of origin, sequenced in a study of blood T cell repertoires in COVID-19. Repertoires were generated with immunoSEQ multiplex PCR, while TCRdb's copy carries only in-frame clones and drops some. The sample lists more than 200,000 clones, over 80% seen once, with approximately 2.6% in the top ten. Specimen: peripheral blood. The receptors stem from a woman aged 65 to 85 with active or convalescent COVID-19.

The chain has TRBV10-2 and TRBJ1-3; 7 bases agree with TRBD1. Trimming at V came to 0 bases and at J to 2 bases, leaving 1 base not matched to a gene. Germline loops: CDR1 WSHSY, CDR2 SAAADI. This CDR3 is 15 amino acids long. The CDR3 nucleotides read TGCGCCAGCAGTGAGTCCCAGGGGGCTGGAAACACCATATATTTT. This codes for CASSESQGAGNTIYF.

The chain joins TRBV13 to TRBJ2-2; tentatively, D is TRBD2 (5 bases). The CDR3 totals 13 residues. CDR1 and CDR2 from the germline V gene are PRHDT and FYEKMQ (reference sequence). Trimming left V 5 bases short and J 7 bases short, with 11 bases between. The CDR3 nucleotides are TGTGCCAGCAGCAACATTGGAGGCGGGGAGCTGTTTTTT. Its protein product is CASSNIGGGELFF.

The chain has TRBV6-5 and TRBJ2-7; TRBD2 might be the D (6 bases). CDR1 and CDR2 (germline): MNHEY, SVGAGI. There are 13 residues in the CDR3. Between the trimmed V and J ends, which lost 8 bases and 7 bases, there was a span of 18 bases. CDR3 nucleotides: TGTGCCAGCGGGGAGGACCACCAAGAAGAGCAGTACTTC. It translates to CASGEDHQEEQYF.

The J gene is TRBJ1-3, the V gene TRBV5-6; tentative D call: TRBD1 (6 bases). V was cut by 3 bases and J by 6 bases, with 16 bases left in between. Germline V gene data show CDR1 as SGHDT and CDR2 as YYEEEE. The CDR3 has 15 amino acids. The CDR3 protein is CASSWLGGRLNTIYF. The CDR3 nucleotides read TGTGCCAGCAGCTGGCTCGGGGGGCGATTAAACACCATATATTTT.

This clone was observed once. This CDR3 reads CASSLWRNEQFF. In nucleotides, the CDR3 is TGTGCCAGCAGCTTATGGAGGAATGAGCAGTTCTTC. The J gene is TRBJ2-1, the V gene TRBV11-2, with D possibly TRBD2 on 5 matching bases. The CDR3 spans 12 residues. V dropped 2 bases and J dropped 7 bases, with 6 bases sitting between them. Germline CDR1 and CDR2: SGHAT and FQNNGV.

This clone was seen more than once but under ten times. J is TRBJ1-5 and V is TRBV19; 7 positions match TRBD1. Per germline, CDR1 LNHDA and CDR2 SQIVND (reference sequence). This CDR3 is built from 15 residues. J gave up 1 base and V 3 bases, and 3 bases lay outside the gene matches. The CDR3 reads CASSIRQGSNQPQHF. In nucleotides, the CDR3 is TGTGCCAGTAGTATCCGACAGGGCAGCAATCAGCCCCAGCATTTT.

This clone showed up just once. The chain has TRBV2 and TRBJ2-7; D remains unclear. Trimming cost V 4 bases and J 3 bases, with 10 bases left between them. The CDR3 has 13 amino acids. Germline-derived CDR1 and CDR2 are SNHLY and FYNNEI. The CDR3 DNA is TGTGCCAGCAGTGGGCAGAACCACTACGAGCAGTACTTC. Its protein product is CASSGQNHYEQYF.

The J gene is TRBJ1-2, the V gene TRBV24-1, with a possible D match to TRBD1 (6 bases). Trimming removed 7 bases from V and 4 bases from J, with 15 bases in between. Germline V lookup: CDR1 KGHDR, CDR2 SFDVKD. The CDR3 consists of 14 residues. The DNA for the CDR3 is TGTGCCACCAGGACCCCATACAGGGCCTATGGCTACACCTTC. Translated, it gives CATRTPYRAYGYTF.

The gene calls are TRBV18 and TRBJ1-5; 10 nucleotides align to TRBD1. V was clipped by 6 bases and J by 8 bases; unmatched bases: 10. The CDR3 length is 15 residues. CDR1 and CDR2 from the germline V gene are KGHSH and LQKENI. The CDR3 DNA reads TGTGCCAGCTCCCCGAAGACAGGGACAGGGGAGCCCCAGCATTTT. As protein: CASSPKTGTGEPQHF.

The gene calls are TRBV27 and TRBJ2-7; 13 nucleotides align to TRBD2. The V and J ends lost 5 bases and 3 bases, in that order; junction bases with no gene match: 7. The CDR3 contains 16 residues. Germline CDR1 MNHEY, CDR2 SMNVEV (reference sequence). CDR3 bases: TGTGCCAGCAGTAGGACTAGCGGGGGAAATATCTACGAGCAGTACTTC. The encoded protein is CASSRTSGGNIYEQYF.

The chain uses TRBV2 and TRBJ2-7, with D unresolved. This CDR3 is 13 amino acids long. V lost 4 bases to trimming and J lost 4 bases, with 11 bases between them. Germline CDR1 is SNHLY and CDR2 is FYNNEI. The CDR3 DNA sequence: TGTGCCAGCAGTGTGCAGATGGTATACGAGCAGTACTTC. Protein: CASSVQMVYEQYF.

The table lists this clone with a count of one. V is TRBV6-2 or TRBV6-3 and J is TRBJ2-1, with TRBD2 identical over 13 bases. V shed 6 bases and J 3 bases; nucleotides not matched to a gene: 11. The CDR3 length is 18 residues. Germline V gene data show CDR1 as MNHEY and CDR2 as SVGEGT. The CDR3 coding sequence is TGTGCCAGCAGCCGGACCGGGACTAGCGGGGACGTCTACAATGAGCAGTTCTTC. Translation: CASSRTGTSGDVYNEQFF.

The chain carries TRBV14 and TRBJ1-2; D possibly corresponds to TRBD1 (5 bases). Looked up from germline, CDR1 is SGHDN and CDR2 is FVKESK. V was cut by 0 bases and J by 8 bases, with 13 bases left in between. The CDR3 spans 14 residues. CDR3 nucleotide sequence: TGTGCCAGCAGCCAAGATCTCGGGGGATTAGGCTACACCTTC. It encodes CASSQDLGGLGYTF.

This sequence joins TRBV7-8 and TRBJ2-2; 9 nucleotides align to TRBD1. Germline V CDR1 and CDR2: SGHVS, FQNEAQ. With 5 bases clipped from V and 4 bases from J, the junction kept 8 bases outside the gene matches. The CDR3 is made up of 16 amino acids. The CDR3 DNA reads TGTGCCAGCAGCCTCCGGGACAGGGTGTTCACCGGGGAGCTGTTTTTT. Its translation is CASSLRDRVFTGELFF.

The chain carries TRBV5-5 and TRBJ1-1; no reliable D call. Trimming took 7 bases from V and 11 from J, leaving 24 bases between them. CDR3 length equals 14 residues. Germline CDR1 and CDR2: SGHKS and YYEKEE (reference sequence). CDR3 protein: CASQMWGGSYSAFF. The CDR3 coding sequence is TGTGCCAGCCAAATGTGGGGAGGGAGTTATTCGGCTTTCTTT.

The V and J genes are TRBV4-1 and TRBJ1-6, with no clear D. Trimming cost V 0 bases and J 7 bases, with 16 bases left between them. Germline loops: CDR1 MGHRA, CDR2 YSYEKL. The CDR3 consists of 17 residues. Here the CDR3 reads CASSQEGRSGLNSPLHF. The CDR3 bases are TGCGCCAGCAGCCAAGAAGGGAGGTCAGGCCTAAATTCACCCCTCCACTTT.

Turning to this clone: One junction end does not reproduce the germline sequence, and a read error may be involved. This chain joins TRBV7-7 and TRBJ2-7; 10 nucleotides match TRBD1. Germline CDR1 is SSHAT and CDR2 is FNYEAQ (reference sequence). The CDR3 is made up of 15 amino acids. CDR3 residues: CASSLTGTGAHEQYF. In DNA, the CDR3 is TGTGCTAGCAGCCTTACCGGGACAGGGGCCCACGAGCAGTACTTC. The variable domain in full, with the rest retrieved from reference TRBV7-7 and TRBJ2-7, is GAGVSQSPRYKVTKRGQDVTLRCDPISSHATLYWYQQALGQGPEFLTYFNYEAQPDKSGLPSDRFSAERPEGSISTLTIQRTEQRDSAMYRCASSLTGTGAHEQYFGPGTRLTVT.

The gene calls are TRBV10-3 and TRBJ2-3, with 7 bases lining up with TRBD2. After removal of 10 bases from V and 1 base from J, the junction contained 2 bases not matched to a gene. The CDR3 contains 12 residues. Germline V lookup: CDR1 ENHRY, CDR2 SYGVKD. This chain's CDR3 is CASGGGTDTQYF. CDR3 DNA sequence: TGTGCCAGCGGGGGTGGCACAGATACGCAGTATTTT.

The gene calls are TRBV20-1 and TRBJ2-1, with 10 bases aligning to TRBD2. CDR3 size: 11 residues. V lost 6 bases, J lost 12 bases, and 5 bases stayed unmatched. From germline, CDR1 is DFQATT and CDR2 SNEGSKA (reference sequence). The CDR3 DNA reads TGCAGTGCGGGTAGCGGGGGGTGGCAGTTCTTC. Translating gives CSAGSGGWQFF.

The chain employs TRBV5-1 and TRBJ1-1; possibly TRBD1 for D (6 bases). The CDR3 spans 15 residues. Trimming pared 0 bases from V and 0 bases from J, leaving 9 bases between. Germline V gene lookup returns CDR1 SGHRS and CDR2 YFSETQ. The CDR3 is CASSLDGGMNTEAFF. In DNA form, the CDR3 reads TGCGCCAGCAGCTTGGATGGGGGCATGAACACTGAAGCTTTCTTT.